These 31 T cell receptor beta chains were sequenced from one sample in a study of CD8 T cells in ankylosing spondylitis. TCRdb called the 5' RACE reads again in MiXCR, with one record for every CDR3 protein. The sample lists fewer than 250,000 distinct CDR3 sequences, over 9.5% occurring once. Specimen: blood, either unsorted or a sorted T cell fraction (not recorded which). Source of these receptors: a male donor with ankylosing spondylitis or in good health (not recorded which).

The chain couples TRBV6-5 to TRBJ1-5; 9 bases are shared with TRBD1. V shed 2 bases and J 10 bases; nucleotides not matched to a gene: 9. Germline assignment: CDR1 MNHEY and CDR2 SVGAGI. This CDR3 is built from 15 residues. The CDR3 DNA sequence: TGTGCCAGCAGTTACAGGGGACAGGGTGGTCAACCCCAGCATTTT. It is translated as CASSYRGQGGQPQHF.

In this sample, this clonotype turned up many times. J is TRBJ2-1 and V is TRBV4-1; 7 nucleotides match TRBD2. Germline V CDR1 and CDR2: MGHRA, YSYEKL. V shed 3 bases and J 6 bases; nucleotides not matched to a gene: 14. CDR3 size: 17 residues. Here the CDR3 reads CASSHAPGLGEGNEQFF. The CDR3 DNA reads TGCGCCAGCAGCCATGCCCCTGGACTAGGGGAAGGCAATGAGCAGTTCTTC.

This clonotype was counted at least ten times. V is TRBV29-1 and J is TRBJ1-2, with 7 bases that match TRBD1. V gave up 4 bases and J gave up 4 bases; unmatched junction bases: 0. The germline V gene has CDR1 SQVTM and CDR2 ANQGSEA. The CDR3 covers 11 residues. For the CDR3, the DNA is TGCAGCGTTGGGGACAGCTATGGCTACACCTTC. This sequence encodes CSVGDSYGYTF.

This clonotype was picked up many times. V and J are TRBV11-3 and TRBJ2-4; D perhaps matches TRBD2 (5 bases). This CDR3 spans 13 amino acids. The V end was cut by 5 bases, the J end by 5 bases, with 10 bases between. The germline CDR1 and CDR2 sequences are SGHNT and YENEEA. CDR3 bases: TGTGCCAGCAGCGCACGGGGAGAAAACATTCAGTACTTC. It codes for CASSARGENIQYF.

The chain couples TRBV27 to TRBJ1-1; the D gene is possibly TRBD1 (6 bases). With 3 bases removed from V and 3 bases from J, the gap between germline ends came to 11 bases. CDR1 and CDR2 (germline): MNHEY, SMNVEV (reference sequence). The CDR3 is 14 residues long. The CDR3 DNA reads TGTGCCAGCAGTTTGACTACAGGGTACACTGAAGCTTTCTTT. This encodes CASSLTTGYTEAFF.

There are a few counts of this clonotype. This rearrangement joins TRBV20-1 to TRBJ2-7; tentatively, D is TRBD1 or TRBD2 (6 bases each). V lost 6 bases and J lost 7, with 22 bases in between. Looked up from germline, CDR1 is DFQATT and CDR2 is SNEGSKA (reference sequence). This CDR3 has 14 amino acids. In nucleotides, the CDR3 is TGCAGTGCCCCACCGAATGGGGGGCTGGGGGAGCAGTACTTC. Translated, it gives CSAPPNGGLGEQYF.

This clonotype was counted many times. The J gene is TRBJ1-6, the V gene TRBV5-1; TRBD1 matches at 9 bases. The length of the CDR3 is 16 residues. V shed 0 bases and J 7 bases; nucleotides not matched to a gene: 5. Germline V gene data show CDR1 as SGHRS and CDR2 as YFSETQ. In nucleotides, the CDR3 is TGCGCCAGCAGCTTGGCAGGACAGGGGACGAATTCACCCCTCCACTTT. This sequence encodes CASSLAGQGTNSPLHF.

This clonotype has a count of ten or more. The V call is TRBV12-3 or TRBV12-4, the J call TRBJ2-2; the match to TRBD2 covers 8 bases. J was trimmed by 4 bases and V by 1 base; bases with no gene match: 5. This CDR3 spans 16 amino acids. DNA of the CDR3: TGTGCCAGCAGTTTAGGTAGCGGGGTCATCACCGGGGAGCTGTTTTTT. Its translation: CASSLGSGVITGELFF.

This clonotype was seen many times. The CDR3 region is CASSQGTVPSNQPQHF. The CDR3 DNA is TGCGCCAGCAGCCAAGGGACAGTTCCGAGCAATCAGCCCCAGCATTTT. The chain links TRBV4-1 to TRBJ1-5, with a weak D call TRBD1 (6 bases). The germline V gene has CDR1 MGHRA and CDR2 YSYEKL. Trimming took 1 base from V and 1 from J, leaving 11 bases between them. This CDR3 is built from 16 residues.

The rearrangement uses TRBV10-1 and TRBJ2-6; the D gene could be TRBD1 or TRBD2 (5 bases each). Germline V lookup: CDR1 WNHNN, CDR2 SYGVQD (reference sequence). The CDR3 runs 14 residues. V lost 4 bases, J lost 1 base, and 5 bases lay in between. The CDR3 region has the DNA TGCGCCAGCAGTGGGGGGTCTGGGGCCAACGTCCTGACTTTC. This codes for CASSGGSGANVLTF.

This clonotype was seen many times. The rearrangement uses TRBV10-3 and TRBJ2-1, with 10 bases matching TRBD1. Germline CDR1 reads ENHRY; CDR2 reads SYGVKD. The CDR3 spans 16 residues. With V trimmed by 4 bases and J by 0 bases, 3 bases remained unmatched. The CDR3 sequence is CAISGWTGGSYNEQFF. CDR3 DNA: TGTGCCATCAGTGGCTGGACAGGGGGCTCCTACAATGAGCAGTTCTTC.

This clonotype occurred many times. The chain recombines TRBV5-1 with TRBJ2-3; D is unclear. Germline loops: CDR1 SGHRS, CDR2 YFSETQ. Trimming removed 4 bases at V and 0 bases at J, with 15 bases between. This CDR3 contains 16 residues. CDR3 DNA: TGCGCCAGCAGCCCTTTAGATAATCTCAGCACAGATACGCAGTATTTT. Its protein product is CASSPLDNLSTDTQYF.

The table lists this clonotype with many counts. The chain is built from TRBV12-3 or TRBV12-4 and TRBJ2-7, with D possibly being TRBD1 (5 bases). V was pared by 6 bases and J by 6 bases, with 15 bases between. The CDR3 loop spans 13 amino acids. CDR3 residues: CASSFSRAREQYF. CDR3 DNA sequence: TGTGCCAGCAGCTTCTCCAGGGCGCGCGAGCAGTACTTC.

This clonotype showed up many times. The rearrangement uses TRBV27 and TRBJ1-2; 7 bases are a match to TRBD1. With V trimmed by 6 bases and J by 8 bases, 6 bases remained unmatched. Germline values: CDR1 MNHEY, CDR2 SMNVEV (reference sequence). This CDR3 has 12 residues. Here the CDR3 DNA reads TGTGCCAGCAGGAGGGGGCAAGAAGGCTACACCTTC. It translates to CASRRGQEGYTF.

This clonotype was detected a few times. Mismatch with germline at one junction end may stem from a read error. For the CDR3, the DNA is TGTGCCATCAGTGATTGGCGGTACCTTACCCTATTC. Translation gives CAISDWRYLTLF. The rearrangement uses TRBV10-3 and TRBJ2-7; D is undetermined. The CDR3 contains 12 residues. Germline CDR1 and CDR2: ENHRY and SYGVKD.

This clonotype was observed at least ten times. The V gene is TRBV7-9, the J gene TRBJ2-3, with 7 positions matching TRBD2. After removal of 6 bases from V and 2 bases from J, the junction contained 11 bases not matched to a gene. Per germline, CDR1 SEHNR and CDR2 FQNEAQ (reference sequence). This CDR3 has 16 amino acids. The CDR3 region has the DNA TGTGCCAGCAGTCCTACCGGGACTACCCCCACAGATACGCAGTATTTT. This translates into CASSPTGTTPTDTQYF.

This clonotype was counted only a few times. This chain links TRBV7-8 with TRBJ2-3; 7 bases map to TRBD1. The V segment lost 5 bases and the J segment 0 bases; nucleotides outside the gene matches: 5. CDR1 is SGHVS, CDR2 FQNEAQ, per germline. The CDR3 loop spans 15 amino acids. The CDR3 spells CASSRTDRSTDTQYF. CDR3 DNA sequence: TGTGCCAGCAGCCGAACGGACAGGAGCACAGATACGCAGTATTTT.

This clonotype was observed at least ten times. The chain joins TRBV27 to TRBJ2-7; D is tentatively TRBD1 or TRBD2 (5 bases each). The CDR3 is 15 residues long. V lost 4 bases and J lost 2, with 15 bases in between. Germline V gene sequence: CDR1 MNHEY, CDR2 SMNVEV (reference sequence). The CDR3 DNA follows: TGTGCCAGCAGTTACGGTGGGGACGCCCCCTACGAGCAGTACTTC. Translating gives CASSYGGDAPYEQYF.

This clonotype was picked up a small number of times. This chain links TRBV11-1 with TRBJ2-1; 9 positions match TRBD2. The V and J ends lost 5 bases and 0 bases, in that order; junction bases with no gene match: 8. The CDR3 consists of 17 residues. Germline V gene lookup returns CDR1 SGHAT and CDR2 FQDESV (reference sequence). CDR3 nucleotides: TGTGCCAGCAGCAGTTTCGGCGGGAGGGCCTCCTACAATGAGCAGTTCTTC. It is translated as CASSSFGGRASYNEQFF.

This clonotype occurred a few times. This sequence joins TRBV7-2 and TRBJ2-1; no reliable D call. CDR1 is SGHTA, CDR2 FQGNSA, per germline. This CDR3 comprises 14 residues. Trimming took off 1 base at V and 7 bases at J, with 11 bases between the two ends. The CDR3 DNA sequence: TGTGCCAGCAGCTTAGAAGGGTCCGCTAATGAGCAGTTCTTC. Amino acid sequence: CASSLEGSANEQFF.

The table lists this clonotype with many counts. The V call is TRBV29-1, the J call TRBJ1-1; D remains unclear. Germline V gene sequence: CDR1 SQVTM, CDR2 ANQGSEA. Trimming left V 5 bases short and J 1 base short, with 5 bases between. CDR3 length: 11 residues. CDR3 coding DNA: TGCAGCGTTTGGGCGAACACTGAAGCTTTCTTT. Translated, it gives CSVWANTEAFF. Filled out from reference TRBV29-1 and TRBJ1-1, the complete variable domain reads SAVISQKPSRDICQRGTSLTIQCQVDSQVTMMFWYRQQPGQSLTLIATANQGSEATYESGFVIDKFPISRPNLTFSTLTVSNMSPEDSSIYLCSVWANTEAFFGQGTRLTVV.

V usage is TRBV10-1 and J usage is TRBJ2-1, with 8 bases identical to TRBD1. This CDR3 has 16 amino acids. Per the germline V gene, CDR1 is WNHNN and CDR2 is SYGVQD (reference sequence). J lost 6 bases, V lost 4 bases, and 11 bases had no gene match. Here the CDR3 DNA reads TGCGCCAGCAGTGGCCCGACAGGGGCCCCCCTCAATGAGCAGTTCTTC. This gives the protein CASSGPTGAPLNEQFF.

Ten or more counts support this clonotype. This rearrangement joins TRBV15 to TRBJ1-1, with a possible D match to TRBD1 (5 bases). Per the germline V gene, CDR1 is LNHNV and CDR2 is YYDKDF (reference sequence). V lost 0 bases and J 0 bases, leaving 8 bases between the germline ends. The CDR3 totals 15 residues. CDR3 in DNA: TGTGCCACCAGCAGAGACAGGGCCATGAACACTGAAGCTTTCTTT. Protein: CATSRDRAMNTEAFF.

This clonotype was detected only a few times. The chain links TRBV29-1 to TRBJ2-7; 8 nucleotides align to TRBD1. Germline-derived CDR1 and CDR2 are SQVTM and ANQGSEA. The V segment lost 6 bases and the J segment 3 bases; nucleotides outside the gene matches: 7. This CDR3 region has 13 residues. In DNA form, the CDR3 reads TGCAGCGTACAACAGGGGGGAGGCTACGAGCAGTACTTC. Encoded protein: CSVQQGGGYEQYF.

This clonotype came up many times. The chain is built from TRBV5-1 and TRBJ2-3; D is perhaps TRBD2 (5 bases). This CDR3 has 16 amino acids. CDR1 and CDR2 (germline): SGHRS, YFSETQ. The ends were cut back, 0 bases at V and 7 bases at J, with 18 bases in the middle. The CDR3 DNA reads TGCGCCAGCAGCTTGGATCTGCGGGTTAGTTGGAATACGCAGTATTTT. Translation: CASSLDLRVSWNTQYF.

This clonotype was found many times. The chain carries TRBV7-6 and TRBJ2-1, with 14 bases matching TRBD2. Trimming removed 5 bases from V and 8 bases from J; junction bases left unmatched: 14. There are 18 residues in the CDR3. Per the germline V gene, CDR1 is SGHVS and CDR2 is FNYEAQ. The CDR3 DNA follows: TGTGCCAGCAGCACGCCCGCTGGGACTAGCGGGAGTAGCGATGAGCAGTTCTTC. It encodes CASSTPAGTSGSSDEQFF.

In this sample, this clonotype turned up a few times. This chain joins TRBV5-4 and TRBJ1-4, with TRBD1 identical over 7 bases. Germline lookup yields CDR1 SGHNT and CDR2 YYREEE (reference sequence). With V trimmed by 3 bases and J by 2 bases, 1 base remained unmatched. The CDR3 has 14 residues. CDR3 amino acids: CASSSQGTNEKLFF. The CDR3, as DNA: TGTGCCAGCAGCTCACAGGGGACTAATGAAAAACTGTTTTTT.

This chain uses TRBV30 with TRBJ2-7, with TRBD1 matching over 8 bases. The junction had 4 bases not matched to a gene; V was cut back by 5 bases and J by 1 base. Germline V gene data show CDR1 as GTSNPN and CDR2 as SVGIG (reference sequence). The CDR3 covers 13 residues. The CDR3 DNA sequence: TGTGCCTGGGGACAGGGCCCTTCCTACGAGCAGTACTTC. Residues: CAWGQGPSYEQYF.

This clonotype was picked up many times. The chain carries TRBV12-3 or TRBV12-4 and TRBJ1-2, with TRBD1 matching over 9 bases. The length of the CDR3 is 13 residues. The V segment lost 9 bases and the J segment 6 bases; nucleotides outside the gene matches: 8. The CDR3 DNA is TGTGCCAGTCGAGACAGGGGGTTCGATGGCTACACCTTC. This encodes CASRDRGFDGYTF.

This clonotype was seen ten or more times. The V and J genes are TRBV4-1 and TRBJ2-2, with unresolved D. The germline V gene encodes CDR1 MGHRA and CDR2 YSYEKL. This CDR3 comprises 14 residues. V lost 3 bases and J 2 bases, leaving 7 bases between the germline ends. The chain's CDR3 is CASSHDVNTGELFF. The CDR3 bases are TGCGCCAGCAGCCACGACGTTAACACCGGGGAGCTGTTTTTT.

This clonotype was counted ten times or more. This chain connects TRBV10-3 to TRBJ1-4; the D gene is possibly TRBD1 (6 bases). Trimming left V 3 bases short and J 7 bases short, with 12 bases between. The CDR3 totals 14 residues. Per germline, CDR1 ENHRY and CDR2 SYGVKD. CDR3 DNA sequence: TGTGCCATCAGTGACGCCAGGGGAGGTGAAAAACTGTTTTTT. Translating gives CAISDARGGEKLFF.